Listed here is a single T cell receptor beta chain. These data originate in a study of T cells in Graves' hyperthyroidism and ophthalmopathy. A lack of ophthalmopathy progression within 18 months defined stable Graves' hyperthyroidism. PBMCs came from 10 ml fresh peripheral blood. With V trimmed by 4 bases and J by 5 bases, 3 bases remained unmatched. CDR1 SEHNR and CDR2 FQNEAQ come from the germline V gene (reference sequence). The CDR3 is 13 residues long. It was RNA transcripts that yielded the amplified TCR beta CDR3 regions. First-round RT-PCR of the TCR CDR3 relied on the HTBI primer set. In TCRdb, the multiplex PCR reads were re-called with MiXCR into one record per CDR3 protein. The sample holds some 800,000 distinct CDR3 sequences, 38% seen once.

This chain uses TRBV7-9 with TRBJ2-3; 7 bases agree with TRBD2. The receptor's source is a man younger than 30 with Graves' hyperthyroidism. What was sequenced was blood. DNA for the CDR3: TGTGCCAGCAGCTCCATAGCGGGAGATACGCAGTATTTT. It translates to CASSSIAGDTQYF.